These 31 T cell receptor beta chains were all obtained from the same sample, sequenced in a study. The sorted Tregs were CD4+CD25+CD127-/low cells. Each CDR3 protein is one row after TCRdb ran MiXCR on the 5' RACE reads. Of 13,000 or so distinct CDR3 sequences listed, about 51% were seen once; the top ten hold 12%. Sequences were obtained from tumor-infiltrating Tregs sorted from the breast tumor. The receptors were sampled from a female donor with breast cancer.

The chain joins TRBV7-3 to TRBJ2-3, with 13 nucleotides matching TRBD2. The germline CDR1 and CDR2 sequences are SGHTA and FQGTGA. This CDR3 comprises 16 residues. J was trimmed by 6 bases and V by 4 bases; bases with no gene match: 7. This CDR3 is CASSSTSGRARDTQYF. The CDR3 DNA sequence: TGTGCCAGCAGCTCAACTAGCGGGAGGGCCCGGGATACGCAGTATTTT.

In its sample, this clonotype was seen a few times. The chain combines TRBV12-3 or TRBV12-4 with TRBJ2-5, with 7 bases lining up with TRBD2. This CDR3 region has 17 residues. The ends lost 1 base at V and 3 bases at J; junction bases unmatched: 11. CDR3: CASSLGRGELGEETQYF. The CDR3 DNA reads as TGTGCCAGCAGTTTAGGTCGGGGGGAGTTAGGAGAAGAGACCCAGTACTTC.

In its sample, this clonotype was seen once. The CDR3 loop is CASSKVGAAEQYV. The CDR3 DNA sequence: TGTGCCAGCAGCAAAGTAGGGGCGGCCGAGCAGTACGTC. The V and J genes are TRBV21-1 and TRBJ2-7; the DNA was not used to check the table's D call, TRBD1. TRBV21-1 is labeled a pseudogene. The length of the CDR3 is 13 residues.

The chain couples TRBV24-1 to TRBJ2-2, with D perhaps matching TRBD1 or TRBD2 (5 bases each). V shed 0 bases and J shed 7 bases, with 11 bases lying between them. The CDR3 is 15 amino acids. The V gene's germline CDR1 is KGHDR and CDR2 SFDVKD. CDR3 region: CATSDLQPGGGELFF. In DNA, the CDR3 is TGTGCCACCAGTGATTTGCAGCCTGGGGGCGGGGAGCTGTTTTTT.

CDR3 loop: CASSATGGANYGYTF. For the CDR3, the DNA is TGTGCCAGTAGTGCGACAGGGGGCGCTAACTATGGCTACACCTTC. J is TRBJ1-2 and V is TRBV19; 10 positions match TRBD1. The V and J ends lost 5 bases and 0 bases, in that order; junction bases with no gene match: 3. The CDR3 is 15 amino acids. Germline V gene data show CDR1 as LNHDA and CDR2 as SQIVND (reference sequence).

This chain links TRBV20-1 with TRBJ2-5; TRBD2 matches at 9 bases. The CDR3 is made up of 15 amino acids. Germline V gene sequence: CDR1 DFQATT, CDR2 SNEGSKA (reference sequence). V dropped 3 bases and J dropped 4; count of bases not matched to a gene: 9. The CDR3 bases are TGCAGTGCTAGTGGCCTAGCGGGACATCGAGAGACCCAGTACTTC. Translated, it gives CSASGLAGHRETQYF.

By share, this clonotype counts as medium-sized (0.01 to 0.1%). The chain recombines TRBV12-3 or TRBV12-4 with TRBJ2-3; D gene uncertain. Trimming stripped 6 bases from V and 3 bases from J, with 4 bases between. CDR3 size: 11 residues. For the CDR3, the DNA is TGTGCCAGCAGCTTAACAGATACGCAGTATTTT. Protein sequence: CASSLTDTQYF.

This clonotype occurred a few times. This chain connects TRBV4-3 to TRBJ2-1, with D perhaps matching TRBD1 (7 bases). Germline V CDR1 and CDR2: LGHNA, YSLEER. The V gene lost 2 bases and the J gene lost 9 bases, with 17 bases spanning the gap. The CDR3 loop spans 15 amino acids. The chain's CDR3 is CASSQTTGRRVEQFF. DNA of the CDR3: TGCGCCAGCAGCCAAACGACAGGGAGGAGGGTTGAGCAGTTCTTC.

CDR3 DNA sequence: TGCAGTGCTCATAACATACACCGCACTGAAGCTTTCTTT. Protein product: CSAHNIHRTEAFF. The genes are TRBV20-1 and TRBJ1-1; D gene unclear. CDR1 is DFQATT, CDR2 SNEGSKA, per germline (reference sequence). The CDR3 is 13 amino acids. V was trimmed by 5 bases and J by 4 bases, leaving 14 bases between them.

This chain links TRBV4-3 with TRBJ2-1; 11 bases match TRBD2. Germline CDR1 reads LGHNA; CDR2 reads YSLEER. The junction had 5 bases not matched to a gene; V was cut back by 4 bases and J by 3 bases. CDR3 length: 16 amino acids. This chain's CDR3 is CASSPQTSGVYNEQFF. The CDR3 DNA reads as TGCGCCAGCAGCCCTCAGACTAGCGGGGTCTACAATGAGCAGTTCTTC.

This sequence joins TRBV6-5 and TRBJ2-7, with a tentative D call TRBD1 (6 bases). The germline gives CDR1 MNHEY, CDR2 SVGAGI. The V end lost 6 bases, the J end lost 3 bases, and 6 bases lay between the germline ends. The CDR3 has 11 residues. The CDR3 loop reads CASRQGYEQYF. For the CDR3, the DNA is TGTGCCAGCAGACAGGGCTACGAGCAGTACTTC.

The CDR3 is CASSLIAGRIHNEQFF. CDR3 coding DNA: TGTGCCAGCAGCTTAATCGCGGGAAGAATTCACAATGAGCAGTTCTTC. This chain connects TRBV7-2 to TRBJ2-1; TRBD2 is a possible D gene (6 bases). Germline-derived CDR1 and CDR2 are SGHTA and FQGNSA. The ends were cut back, 2 bases at V and 5 bases at J, with 16 bases in the middle. The CDR3 length is 16 residues.

The chain carries TRBV18 and TRBJ2-3; D remains unclear. Trimming stripped 2 bases from V and 3 bases from J, with 3 bases between. CDR1 KGHSH and CDR2 LQKENI come from the germline V gene. The CDR3 runs to 12 residues. In DNA, the CDR3 is TGTGCCAGCTCACCAAAGACAGATACGCAGTATTTT. Translation gives CASSPKTDTQYF. Full variable domain (outside the CDR3, taken from reference TRBV18 and TRBJ2-3): NAGVMQNPRHLVRRRGQEARLRCSPMKGHSHVYWYRQLPEEGLKFMVYLQKENIIDESGMPKERFSAEFPKEGPSILRIQQVVRGDSAAYFCASSPKTDTQYFGPGTRLTVL.

The sample holds a few counts of this clonotype. The chain carries TRBV6-5 and TRBJ2-5; 8 bases agree with TRBD1. Trimming took 5 bases from V and 3 from J; bases not matched to a gene: 5. Germline V lookup: CDR1 MNHEY, CDR2 SVGAGI. The CDR3 sequence is 14 residues long. For the CDR3, the DNA is TGTGCCAGCAGTCGCAGGGGGCTGGAAGAGACCCAGTACTTC. Amino acids: CASSRRGLEETQYF.

The genes are TRBV12-3 or TRBV12-4 and TRBJ1-4; a possible D gene is TRBD1 (6 bases). The CDR3 is made up of 13 amino acids. Trimming removed 5 bases from V and 11 bases from J, with 15 bases in between. Written as DNA, the CDR3 is TGTGCCAGCAGTCCCGGACAGTTTAGGAAACTGTTTTTT. Translating it yields CASSPGQFRKLFF.

This clonotype was seen once. The chain joins TRBV20-1 to TRBJ1-1; D gene ambiguous. V lost 5 bases and J lost 2, with 12 bases in between. Germline V gives CDR1 DFQATT, CDR2 SNEGSKA (reference sequence). There are 13 residues in the CDR3. In DNA, the CDR3 is TGCAGTGCTTTCTTCCAAGGAAACACTGAAGCTTTCTTT. Encoded protein: CSAFFQGNTEAFF.

About this clonotype: A junction boundary mismatches the germline segment, possibly from a read error. The rearrangement uses TRBV12-3 or TRBV12-4 and TRBJ1-3; D uncertain. This CDR3 is built from 13 residues. The CDR3 loop is CASRLDSGNTIYF. CDR3 nucleotide sequence: TGTGCCAGCAGATTAGACTCTGGAAACACCATATATTTT.

Concerning this clonotype itself: A junction boundary mismatches the germline segment, possibly from a read error. The chain couples TRBV7-2 to TRBJ1-2; no definite D call. The CDR3 contains 14 residues. CDR1 SGHTA and CDR2 FQGNSA come from the germline V gene. CDR3 sequence: CANSPPPGGRGYTF. The DNA of the CDR3 is TGTGCCAACAGCCCCCCTCCGGGTGGGCGCGGCTACACCTTC.

The V call is TRBV6-2 or TRBV6-3, the J call TRBJ2-7; D possibly corresponds to TRBD2 (6 bases). Between the trimmed V and J ends, which lost 4 bases and 4 bases, there was a span of 17 bases. In germline, CDR1 is MNHEY, CDR2 SVGEGT. This CDR3 is 15 amino acids long. The CDR3 DNA reads TGTGCCAGCAGTTCGACGACTAGTTGGGATTACGAGCAGTACTTC. Translated: CASSSTTSWDYEQYF.

The chain carries TRBV20-1 and TRBJ1-5; no reliable D call. V was clipped by 3 bases and J by 5 bases, with 8 bases between them. Germline V lookup: CDR1 DFQATT, CDR2 SNEGSKA (reference sequence). This CDR3 contains 12 residues. This chain's CDR3 is CSASTDYQPQHF. CDR3 nucleotide sequence: TGCAGTGCTAGCACGGATTATCAGCCCCAGCATTTT.

This clonotype was observed a handful of times. The rearrangement uses TRBV29-1 and TRBJ2-5; perhaps D is TRBD1 or TRBD2 (5 bases each). Trimming stripped 4 bases from V and 5 bases from J, with 17 bases between. Germline values: CDR1 SQVTM, CDR2 ANQGSEA. The CDR3 covers 14 residues. The CDR3 sequence is CSVVKTPGRETQYF. CDR3 sequence (DNA): TGCAGCGTTGTTAAAACACCGGGACGGGAGACCCAGTACTTC.

The chain recombines TRBV7-8 with TRBJ1-1; no clear D gene. CDR1 SGHVS and CDR2 FQNEAQ come from the germline V gene. Trimming stripped 2 bases from V and 3 bases from J, with 4 bases between. This CDR3 spans 12 amino acids. CDR3 sequence (DNA): TGTGCCAGCAGCTTACAAGACACTGAAGCTTTCTTT. Residues: CASSLQDTEAFF.

The chain carries TRBV6-5 and TRBJ1-1, with D perhaps TRBD1 (5 bases). The CDR3 extends over 17 amino acids. CDR1 is MNHEY and CDR2 is SVGAGI in the germline V gene. V was clipped by 6 bases and J by 2 bases, with 22 bases between them. The CDR3 DNA follows: TGTGCCAGCAGACGAGTGACAGCCGACGGGGCCAACACTGAAGCTTTCTTT. Amino acid sequence: CASRRVTADGANTEAFF.

V and J are TRBV7-3 and TRBJ1-6; no reliable D call. V was pared by 2 bases and J by 5 bases, with 10 bases between. Germline loops: CDR1 SGHTA, CDR2 FQGTGA. This CDR3 region has 15 residues. The CDR3 DNA follows: TGTGCCAGCAGCTTATTCGGCCAGAATAATTCACCCCTCCACTTT. This gives the protein CASSLFGQNNSPLHF.

The V gene is TRBV5-1, the J gene TRBJ2-1, with 7 bases matching TRBD2. The ends lost 4 bases at V and 5 bases at J; junction bases unmatched: 6. Germline loops: CDR1 SGHRS, CDR2 YFSETQ. This CDR3 contains 14 residues. The CDR3 DNA sequence: TGCGCCAGCAGCACATTAGCGGGTCACAATGAGCAGTTCTTC. Amino acids: CASSTLAGHNEQFF.

The chain recombines TRBV29-1 with TRBJ1-2; TRBD1 might be the D (6 bases). Trimming pared 2 bases from V and 3 bases from J, leaving 16 bases between. CDR1 SQVTM and CDR2 ANQGSEA come from the germline V gene. The CDR3 has 15 amino acids. The CDR3 sequence is CSVELRDTKDYGYTF. The DNA of the CDR3 is TGCAGCGTTGAACTCCGGGACACGAAGGACTATGGCTACACCTTC. Full variable domain (outside the CDR3, taken from reference TRBV29-1 and TRBJ1-2): SAVISQKPSRDICQRGTSLTIQCQVDSQVTMMFWYRQQPGQSLTLIATANQGSEATYESGFVIDKFPISRPNLTFSTLTVSNMSPEDSSIYLCSVELRDTKDYGYTFGSGTRLTVV.

The genes are TRBV7-2 and TRBJ2-7; D call uncertain. This CDR3 has 11 amino acids. The V and J ends lost 2 bases and 4 bases respectively, with 3 bases between them. Germline V gene data show CDR1 as SGHTA and CDR2 as FQGNSA. In DNA form, the CDR3 reads TGTGCCAGCAGCTTATATTACGAGCAGTACTTC. It codes for CASSLYYEQYF.

This clonotype was counted between two and nine times. J is TRBJ2-7 and V is TRBV6-2 or TRBV6-3; D is perhaps TRBD1 (6 bases). CDR3 length: 14 amino acids. V was shortened by 5 bases and J by 2 bases, with 13 bases between the two germline ends. Germline V gene lookup returns CDR1 MNHEY and CDR2 SVGEGT. The CDR3 DNA sequence: TGTGCCAGCAGTACCCCGGACAGACCCTACGAGCAGTACGTC. Residues: CASSTPDRPYEQYV.

The table lists this clonotype with a few counts. This rearrangement joins TRBV4-2 to TRBJ2-7, with 9 bases matching TRBD1. CDR1 is LGHNA, CDR2 YNFKEQ, per germline. V lost 4 bases to trimming and J lost 0 bases; unmatched junction nucleotides: 1. CDR3 length: 14 amino acids. The CDR3 nucleotides are TGTGCCAGCAGCCGGGACAGGGCCTCCTACGAGCAGTACTTC. It specifies CASSRDRASYEQYF.

This clonotype was detected a few times. The V and J genes are TRBV7-6 and TRBJ1-2; 7 nucleotides agree with TRBD1. CDR1 and CDR2 (germline): SGHVS, FNYEAQ. Trimming removed 3 bases from V and 5 bases from J; junction bases left unmatched: 6. The CDR3 totals 14 residues. The CDR3 DNA sequence: TGTGCCAGCAGCTTTTATGGGACAGAGTATGGCTACACCTTC. This sequence encodes CASSFYGTEYGYTF.

CDR3 in DNA: TGTGCCAGCAGTATCCAGAATGAGCAGTTCTTC. Encoded protein: CASSIQNEQFF. The V call is TRBV25-1, the J call TRBJ2-1; D is uncertain. V lost 5 bases and J 7 bases, leaving 6 bases between the germline ends. Germline V gene sequence: CDR1 MGHDK, CDR2 SYGVNS. The CDR3 is made up of 11 amino acids.